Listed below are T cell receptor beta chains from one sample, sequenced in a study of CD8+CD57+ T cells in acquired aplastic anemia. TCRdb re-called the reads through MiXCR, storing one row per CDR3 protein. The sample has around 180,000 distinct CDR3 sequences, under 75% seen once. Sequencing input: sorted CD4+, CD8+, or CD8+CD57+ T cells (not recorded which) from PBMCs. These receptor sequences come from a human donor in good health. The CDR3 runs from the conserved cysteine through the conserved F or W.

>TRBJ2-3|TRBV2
CASRTGQGRVTDTQYF
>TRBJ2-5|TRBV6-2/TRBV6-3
CAGSPLGGLAGGPDETQYF
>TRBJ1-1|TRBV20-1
CSARQGGAEAFF
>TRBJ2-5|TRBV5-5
CASSPSPGLGETQYF
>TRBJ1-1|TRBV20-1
CRPSRAEAFF
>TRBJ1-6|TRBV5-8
CASSLEGAGNSPLHF
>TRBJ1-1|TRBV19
CASTPTLPNTEAFF
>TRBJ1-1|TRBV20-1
CSASDTGQGNTEAFF
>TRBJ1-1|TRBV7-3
CASSSSSGEAFF
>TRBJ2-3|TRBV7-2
CASSPWTSSTDTQYF
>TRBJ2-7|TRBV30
CAWSPSRSYEQYF
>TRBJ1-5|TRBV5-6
CASSTSGLLNQPQHF
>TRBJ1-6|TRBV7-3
CASSLGGRGASDSPLHF
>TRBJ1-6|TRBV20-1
CSARVSPGKEESPLHF
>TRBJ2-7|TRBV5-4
CASSLEAGSYEQYF
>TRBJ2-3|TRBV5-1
CASSLVSGTLTDTQYF
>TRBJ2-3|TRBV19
CASSISGVWADTQYF
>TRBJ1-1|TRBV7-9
CASSLLRVAFF
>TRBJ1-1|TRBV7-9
CASSLDLGEAFF
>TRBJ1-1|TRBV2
CASRVPNTEAFF
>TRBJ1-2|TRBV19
CASRNWGGIYGYTF
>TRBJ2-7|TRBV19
CASSPELDRGYEQYF
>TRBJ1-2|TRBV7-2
CASSHIRGYTF
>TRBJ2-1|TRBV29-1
CSVESSRYYNEQFF
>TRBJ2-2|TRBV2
CASTKGGANTGELFF
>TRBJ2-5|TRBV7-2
CASSRSGRDQETQYF
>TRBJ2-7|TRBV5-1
CASSLVRTGHEQYF
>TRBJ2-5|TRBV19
CASSRSGSPTQYF
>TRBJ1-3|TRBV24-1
CATSATGEGNTIYF
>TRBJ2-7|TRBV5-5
CASSPTSGKDYEQYF
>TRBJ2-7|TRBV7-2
CASSPDRNYEQYF
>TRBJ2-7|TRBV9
CASSVGQGSLYEQYF
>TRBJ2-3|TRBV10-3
CASRRGLITDTQYF
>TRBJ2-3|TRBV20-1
CSARKRGLSDTQYF
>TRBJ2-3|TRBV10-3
CAISESGTTDTQYF
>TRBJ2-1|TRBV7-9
CASSFANEQFF
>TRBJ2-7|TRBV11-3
CASSFVGTDYEQYF
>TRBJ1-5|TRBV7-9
CASSALGQNNQPQHF
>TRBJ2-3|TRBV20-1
CSQGSDTQYF
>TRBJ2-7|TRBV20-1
CSAREGSYSYEQYF
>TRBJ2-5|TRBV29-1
CSVEDGGRQGGETQYF
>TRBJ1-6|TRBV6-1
CASGRGVGGYSPLHF
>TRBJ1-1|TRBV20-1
CSAALNTEAFF
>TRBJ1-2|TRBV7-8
CASSKRRQPNYGYTF
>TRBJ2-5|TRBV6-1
CASSYSAGTAKETQYF
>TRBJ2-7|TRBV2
CASTGTLSYEQYF